This T cell receptor beta chain was captured in a study of CD8+CD57+ T cells in acquired aplastic anemia. Notes on the study in general: The study found no significant CD8+ Simpson's diversity difference between patients and controls.

TCR beta VDJ combinations and CDR3 sequences were profiled from genomic DNA. TCRdb recomputed calls from the reads with MiXCR, one row per CDR3 protein. This sample carries a few hundred thousand distinct CDR3 sequences, about a third of them seen once, and the ten largest clones take 0.75% to 0.95%. This clonotype occurred many times. Its antigen is still unknown. This CDR3 region has 13 residues. The V gene's germline CDR1 is DFQATT and CDR2 SNEGSKA (reference sequence). The sequenced patients had an expansion of CD8+CD57+ cells seen by flow cytometry. No patient had been given any therapy when blood was sampled.

The specimen sequenced was sorted CD4+, CD8+, or CD8+CD57+ T cells (not recorded which) from PBMCs. The TCR sequence derives from a human donor with aplastic anemia. The chain carries TRBV20-1 and TRBJ1-2; 11 nucleotides match TRBD1. The CDR3 loop reads CSADRGLDYGYTF. Written as DNA, the CDR3 is TGCAGCGCGGACAGGGGGCTGGACTATGGCTACACCTTC.